This T cell receptor (beta chain) was documented in a study of neurological immune-mediated disorders. Study-wide findings and caveats: Multiple sclerosis, the disease with the least TCR clonal expansion, fell below healthy controls, whereas HTLV-1-associated myelopathy showed the most.

This clonotype was seen repeatedly, ten times or more. Its antigen remains unknown. 5'RACE with 10-nucleotide random UMIs generated the cDNA. In each sequencing run, over 180 million TCR-beta sequences were generated from 15-18 subjects. One entry per CDR3 protein results from TCRdb running MiXCR on the 5' RACE reads. The sample shows 93,000 or so distinct CDR3 sequences, about 10% of them seen only once. Time point reported: longitudinal time-point 3. 2 million PBMCs stored at -80 C were the source of the unsorted libraries. The receptor comes from a female donor with HTLV-1-associated myelopathy (HAM/TSP). The sample was PBMCs.

Written as DNA, the CDR3 is TGTGCCAGCAGTTTGAGGGGCACAGATACGCAGTATTTT. As protein: CASSLRGTDTQYF. This chain uses TRBV12-3 or TRBV12-4 with TRBJ2-3, with D possibly matching TRBD2 (5 bases). The CDR3 is 13 amino acids. Deletions cut 3 bases from V and 1 base from J, with 5 bases between.